A selection of T cell receptor beta chains follows, all from one sample in a study of blood T cell repertoires in COVID-19. Sequenced by immunoSEQ multiplex PCR; TCRdb stores in-frame clones only, minus some. The profile shows around 140,000 clones, 75% to 85% of them singletons. Sequencing was done on a sample of peripheral blood. These receptor sequences come from a man in his sixties with active or convalescent COVID-19. Each CDR3 is given with its conserved first and last residue. A D gene is named only where the DNA matches it firmly. Size is stated for part of the rows, as once, few or many counts, or as a class when the clone is expanded.

d_gene: TRBD1; v_gene: TRBV18; abundance: .; j_gene: TRBJ1-2; CDR3aa: CASSPSGTEERYYGYTF; CDR3nt: TGTGCCAGCTCACCGTCCGGGACAGAGGAAAGGTACTATGGCTACACCTTC
d_gene: .; v_gene: TRBV4-3; abundance: .; j_gene: TRBJ1-2; CDR3aa: CASSQDHRDLGGYTF; CDR3nt: TGCGCCAGCAGCCAAGACCACAGGGATTTAGGAGGCTACACCTTC
d_gene: TRBD1; v_gene: TRBV18; abundance: .; j_gene: TRBJ1-4; CDR3aa: CASSLRDRGEKLFF; CDR3nt: TGTGCCAGCTCACTCCGGGACAGGGGCGAAAAACTGTTTTTT
d_gene: TRBD1; v_gene: TRBV7-9; abundance: .; j_gene: TRBJ1-5; CDR3aa: CASSTGQQPQHF; CDR3nt: TGTGCCAGCAGCACGGGACAGCAGCCCCAGCATTTT
d_gene: .; v_gene: TRBV5-4; abundance: .; j_gene: TRBJ2-5; CDR3aa: CASSLSQGQEETQYF; CDR3nt: TGTGCCAGCAGCTTGAGCCAGGGCCAAGAAGAGACCCAGTACTTC
d_gene: TRBD1; v_gene: TRBV29-1; abundance: few; j_gene: TRBJ1-1; CDR3aa: CSAGTGWTEAFF; CDR3nt: TGCAGCGCCGGGACAGGGTGGACTGAAGCTTTCTTT
d_gene: .; v_gene: TRBV30; abundance: once; j_gene: TRBJ2-2; CDR3aa: CAWTVRLTNTGELFF; CDR3nt: TGTGCCTGGACGGTCCGCCTTACGAACACCGGGGAGCTGTTTTTT
d_gene: .; v_gene: TRBV28; abundance: .; j_gene: TRBJ1-5; CDR3aa: CASSLGLVNQPQHF; CDR3nt: TGTGCCAGCAGTTTAGGTTTAGTCAATCAGCCCCAGCATTTT
d_gene: .; v_gene: TRBV10-2; abundance: .; j_gene: TRBJ1-1; CDR3aa: CASSDTVNTEAFF; CDR3nt: TGCGCCAGCAGTGATACGGTGAACACTGAAGCTTTCTTT
d_gene: .; v_gene: TRBV12-5; abundance: .; j_gene: TRBJ1-5; CDR3aa: CASGLGQGNQPQHF; CDR3nt: TGTGCTAGTGGTTTGGGGCAGGGTAATCAGCCCCAGCATTTT
d_gene: TRBD1; v_gene: TRBV6-2/TRBV6-3; abundance: .; j_gene: TRBJ1-2; CDR3aa: CASSPGQGVEGYTF; CDR3nt: TGTGCCAGCAGCCCGGGACAGGGGGTAGAAGGCTACACCTTC
d_gene: .; v_gene: TRBV15; abundance: .; j_gene: TRBJ2-3; CDR3aa: CATKQGSEDTQYF; CDR3nt: TGTGCCACCAAACAGGGTTCCGAGGATACGCAGTATTTT
d_gene: .; v_gene: TRBV5-1; abundance: .; j_gene: TRBJ2-1; CDR3aa: CASSEEGAKFNEQFF; CDR3nt: TGCGCCAGCAGCGAGGAGGGGGCGAAGTTCAATGAGCAGTTCTTC
d_gene: .; v_gene: TRBV4-3; abundance: .; j_gene: TRBJ1-5; CDR3aa: CASSQDSGVSNQPQHF; CDR3nt: TGCGCCAGCAGCCAAGATTCCGGGGTGAGCAATCAGCCCCAGCATTTT
d_gene: .; v_gene: TRBV15; abundance: .; j_gene: TRBJ2-1; CDR3aa: CATSRDVARGNYNEQFF; CDR3nt: TGTGCCACCAGCAGAGATGTCGCGCGGGGCAACTACAATGAGCAGTTCTTC
d_gene: .; v_gene: TRBV19; abundance: .; j_gene: TRBJ2-5; CDR3aa: CASSMGAQETQYF; CDR3nt: TGTGCCAGTAGTATGGGGGCTCAAGAGACCCAGTACTTC
d_gene: TRBD1; v_gene: TRBV5-1; abundance: .; j_gene: TRBJ2-5; CDR3aa: CASSRDRGGETQYF; CDR3nt: TGCGCCAGCAGTCGGGACAGGGGTGGTGAGACCCAGTACTTC
d_gene: TRBD1; v_gene: TRBV18; abundance: few; j_gene: TRBJ1-5; CDR3aa: CASSPDGTGGYQPQHF; CDR3nt: TGTGCCAGCTCACCGGACGGGACAGGCGGTTATCAGCCCCAGCATTTT
d_gene: TRBD1; v_gene: TRBV30; abundance: .; j_gene: TRBJ1-1; CDR3aa: CAWSAGTGDTEAFF; CDR3nt: TGTGCCTGGAGTGCAGGGACAGGGGATACTGAAGCTTTCTTT
d_gene: TRBD1; v_gene: TRBV7-9; abundance: .; j_gene: TRBJ1-6; CDR3aa: CASRGQGMTPLHF; CDR3nt: TGTGCCAGCAGAGGACAGGGTATGACACCCCTCCACTTT
d_gene: TRBD1; v_gene: TRBV19; abundance: few; j_gene: TRBJ2-7; CDR3aa: CASSNGQETYEQYF; CDR3nt: TGTGCCAGTAGTAACGGACAGGAGACCTACGAGCAGTACTTC
d_gene: TRBD1; v_gene: TRBV6-6; abundance: .; j_gene: TRBJ1-3; CDR3aa: CASSRQGISSGNTIYF; CDR3nt: TGTGCCAGCAGTCGACAGGGAATCTCATCTGGAAACACCATATATTTT
d_gene: TRBD2; v_gene: TRBV9; abundance: .; j_gene: TRBJ2-1; CDR3aa: CASSASSGSYNEQFF; CDR3nt: TGTGCCAGCAGCGCATCTAGCGGCTCCTACAATGAGCAGTTCTTC
d_gene: TRBD1; v_gene: TRBV28; abundance: .; j_gene: TRBJ1-4; CDR3aa: CASSLSGTGVEKLFF; CDR3nt: TGTGCCAGCAGTTTATCAGGGACAGGGGTCGAAAAACTGTTTTTT
d_gene: TRBD1; v_gene: TRBV5-1; abundance: .; j_gene: TRBJ1-1; CDR3aa: CASSGQGVTEAFF; CDR3nt: TGCGCCAGCTCAGGACAGGGGGTAACTGAAGCTTTCTTT
d_gene: .; v_gene: TRBV27; abundance: .; j_gene: TRBJ2-7; CDR3aa: CASSNHPRALYEQYF; CDR3nt: TGTGCCAGCAGCAACCACCCCAGGGCCCTCTACGAGCAGTACTTC
d_gene: .; v_gene: TRBV7-9; abundance: .; j_gene: TRBJ1-2; CDR3aa: CASSRQAGYGYTF; CDR3nt: TGTGCCAGCAGCCGACAGGCGGGCTATGGCTACACCTTC
d_gene: TRBD1; v_gene: TRBV18; abundance: .; j_gene: TRBJ1-3; CDR3aa: CASSPLDRGRLSGNTIYF; CDR3nt: TGTGCCAGCTCACCCTTGGACAGGGGGCGCCTCTCTGGAAACACCATATATTTT
d_gene: .; v_gene: TRBV24-1; abundance: .; j_gene: TRBJ2-6; CDR3aa: CATSGGRGSGANVLTF; CDR3nt: TGTGCCACCAGTGGCGGACGGGGCTCTGGGGCCAACGTCCTGACTTTC
d_gene: TRBD1; v_gene: TRBV7-8; abundance: .; j_gene: TRBJ1-6; CDR3aa: CASSLHRGRGGNSPLHF; CDR3nt: TGTGCCAGCAGCTTACACAGGGGGCGAGGCGGTAATTCACCCCTCCACTTT
d_gene: .; v_gene: TRBV4-3; abundance: .; j_gene: TRBJ1-2; CDR3aa: CASSQSIGGYGYTF; CDR3nt: TGCGCCAGCAGCCAAAGCATCGGGGGATATGGCTACACCTTC
d_gene: TRBD2; v_gene: TRBV2; abundance: .; j_gene: TRBJ2-3; CDR3aa: CASSPRTSGSTDTQYF; CDR3nt: TGTGCCAGCAGTCCTCGGACTAGCGGGAGCACAGATACGCAGTATTTT
d_gene: .; v_gene: TRBV16; abundance: .; j_gene: TRBJ1-5; CDR3aa: CASSLQGSNQPQHF; CDR3nt: TGTGCCAGCAGCCTTCAGGGAAGCAATCAGCCCCAGCATTTT
d_gene: TRBD1; v_gene: TRBV9; abundance: .; j_gene: TRBJ1-2; CDR3aa: CASSVGTGGGGYTF; CDR3nt: TGTGCCAGCAGCGTAGGGACAGGGGGCGGTGGCTACACCTTC
d_gene: TRBD1; v_gene: TRBV5-4; abundance: .; j_gene: TRBJ1-2; CDR3aa: CASSLGDRIYGYTF; CDR3nt: TGTGCCAGCAGCTTAGGGGACAGGATCTATGGCTACACCTTC
d_gene: TRBD2; v_gene: TRBV11-3; abundance: .; j_gene: TRBJ2-3; CDR3aa: CASRRTSGSTDTQYF; CDR3nt: TGTGCCAGCAGGAGGACTAGCGGGAGCACAGATACGCAGTATTTT
d_gene: .; v_gene: TRBV19; abundance: .; j_gene: TRBJ1-1; CDR3aa: CASSGYMNTEAFF; CDR3nt: TGTGCCAGTTCTGGTTACATGAACACTGAAGCTTTCTTT
d_gene: TRBD1; v_gene: TRBV7-2; abundance: few; j_gene: TRBJ1-1; CDR3aa: CASSLEDRDGTEAFF; CDR3nt: TGTGCCAGCAGCTTAGAGGACAGGGATGGCACTGAAGCTTTCTTT
d_gene: TRBD1; v_gene: TRBV7-6; abundance: once; j_gene: TRBJ2-5; CDR3aa: CASSLGTGFLHDQETQYF; CDR3nt: TGTGCCAGCAGCTTAGGGACAGGCTTTCTTCATGACCAAGAGACCCAGTACTTC
d_gene: TRBD1; v_gene: TRBV19; abundance: .; j_gene: TRBJ1-2; CDR3aa: CALNFGTEYGYTF; CDR3nt: TGTGCCCTAAATTTCGGGACAGAGTATGGCTACACCTTC
d_gene: .; v_gene: TRBV2; abundance: .; j_gene: TRBJ1-6; CDR3aa: CATGKGGGYNSPLHF; CDR3nt: TGTGCCACCGGGAAGGGAGGGGGCTATAATTCACCCCTCCACTTT
d_gene: TRBD2; v_gene: TRBV5-1; abundance: .; j_gene: TRBJ2-3; CDR3aa: CASRTSGAVDTQYF; CDR3nt: TGCGCCAGCAGGACTAGCGGGGCCGTGGATACGCAGTATTTT
d_gene: TRBD2; v_gene: TRBV5-5; abundance: .; j_gene: TRBJ2-7; CDR3aa: CASSSLRSGGAYEQYF; CDR3nt: TGTGCCAGCAGCTCCCTGAGAAGCGGGGGGGCGTACGAGCAGTACTTC
d_gene: .; v_gene: TRBV19; abundance: .; j_gene: TRBJ1-1; CDR3aa: CASSAGINTEAFF; CDR3nt: TGTGCCAGTAGTGCAGGAATTAACACTGAAGCTTTCTTT
d_gene: TRBD1; v_gene: TRBV5-1; abundance: .; j_gene: TRBJ1-5; CDR3aa: CASSLAGTGVNQPQHF; CDR3nt: TGCGCCAGCAGCTTGGCAGGGACAGGGGTTAATCAGCCCCAGCATTTT
d_gene: .; v_gene: TRBV5-8; abundance: .; j_gene: TRBJ1-5; CDR3aa: CASSSQYSNQPQHF; CDR3nt: TGTGCCAGCAGCTCTCAGTATAGCAATCAGCCCCAGCATTTT
d_gene: TRBD2; v_gene: TRBV27; abundance: .; j_gene: TRBJ2-2; CDR3aa: CASSFVAGTNTGELFF; CDR3nt: TGTGCCAGCAGTTTTGTAGCGGGAACGAACACCGGGGAGCTGTTTTTT
d_gene: TRBD2; v_gene: TRBV12-5; abundance: .; j_gene: TRBJ2-1; CDR3aa: CASGDPSGRAKNEQFF; CDR3nt: TGTGCTAGTGGAGACCCTAGCGGGAGGGCCAAGAATGAGCAGTTCTTC
d_gene: TRBD2; v_gene: TRBV4-1; abundance: .; j_gene: TRBJ2-1; CDR3aa: CASSQSGISGGRYNEQFF; CDR3nt: TGCGCCAGCAGCCAGAGTGGAATTAGCGGGGGCCGATACAATGAGCAGTTCTTC
d_gene: TRBD1; v_gene: TRBV30; abundance: .; j_gene: TRBJ1-2; CDR3aa: CAWIRDRASRSGYTF; CDR3nt: TGTGCCTGGATTCGAGACAGGGCCTCCCGGAGCGGCTACACCTTC